The 5 T cell receptor beta chains listed next were all sequenced from one sample in a study of tumor and adjacent non-tumor tissue in lung cancer. RNA was extracted from bulk tissue without any cell sorting. TCRbeta libraries were built with three rounds of nested PCR, modified from ARM-PCR. TCRdb re-derived calls from the multiplex PCR reads in MiXCR, one entry per CDR3 protein. The table has roughly 76,000 distinct CDR3 sequences, 55% to 70% seen once. The specimen was lung tumor tissue. The source is a woman in her seventies with non-small cell lung cancer.

Comments on this clonotype: This sequence may be a read error, since a much larger clone differs from it by one base. The genes are TRBV12-3 or TRBV12-4 and TRBJ1-1; D remains ambiguous. There are 14 residues in the CDR3. CDR3 nucleotide sequence: TGTGCCAGCAGTTGGGCGGATTCGAGCACTGAAGTTTTCTTT. Translated, it gives CASSWADSSTEVFF.

To note about this clonotype: An end of the junction does not agree with germline; a read error may underlie this. The V and J genes are TRBV4-2 and TRBJ2-7; D remains ambiguous. Germline V gives CDR1 LGHNA, CDR2 YNFKEQ. This CDR3 spans 11 amino acids. The CDR3 protein is CVSSQGDEQYF. The CDR3 nucleotides are TGTGTCAGCAGCCAAGGAGATGAGCAGTACTTC.

About this clonotype: One end of the junction varies from germline; a read error may be responsible. This chain links TRBV29-1 with TRBJ2-3; D call uncertain. The germline V gene encodes CDR1 SQVTM and CDR2 ANQGSEA. The CDR3 contains 13 residues. The CDR3 nucleotides are TGCAGTGCTCCTATGGGTTCCGCAGATAAGCAGTATTTT. Amino acids: CSAPMGSADKQYF.

On this clonotype: The conserved phenylalanine or tryptophan normally closing the CDR3 is absent here, so this likely arose from a read error. It is unclear where the CDR3 begins or ends on the DNA, so no DNA is shown, and the CDR3 is as TCRdb lists it. V is TRBV4-1 and J is TRBJ1-2; TRBD1, the D gene given by the table, was not confirmed from the DNA. Germline V CDR1 and CDR2: MGHRA, YSYEKL. Both ends counted, the CDR3 spans 15 residues. CDR3 region: CASSQAGTGVYGCTL.

Comment on this clonotype: With a much larger clone just one base away, this may be a read error. The CDR3 does not close with the conserved phenylalanine or tryptophan, likely indicating a read error. The chain couples TRBV28 to TRBJ1-6; D is undetermined. Trimming cost V 6 bases and J 6 bases, with 9 bases left between them. The germline gives CDR1 MDHEN, CDR2 SYDVKM. The CDR3 covers 13 residues. The CDR3 sequence: CASRYSFNSPLHL. For the CDR3, the DNA is TGTGCCAGCAGGTACAGCTTTAATTCACCCCTCCACCTT.